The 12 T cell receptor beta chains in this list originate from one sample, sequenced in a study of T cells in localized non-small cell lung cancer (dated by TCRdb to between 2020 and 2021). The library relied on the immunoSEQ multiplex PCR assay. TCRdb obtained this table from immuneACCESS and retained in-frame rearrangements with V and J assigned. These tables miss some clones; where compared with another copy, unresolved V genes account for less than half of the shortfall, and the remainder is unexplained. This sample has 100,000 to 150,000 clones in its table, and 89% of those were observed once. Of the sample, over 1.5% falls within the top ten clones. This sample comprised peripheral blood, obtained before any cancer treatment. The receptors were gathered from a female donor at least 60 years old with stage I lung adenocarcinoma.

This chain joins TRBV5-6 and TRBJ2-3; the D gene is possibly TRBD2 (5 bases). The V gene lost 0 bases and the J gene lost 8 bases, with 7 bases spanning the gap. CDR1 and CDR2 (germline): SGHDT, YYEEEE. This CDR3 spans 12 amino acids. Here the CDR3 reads CASSLGGSTQYF. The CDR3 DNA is TGTGCCAGCAGCTTGGGAGGGAGTACGCAGTATTTT.

This CDR3 is CASSRTSGIFNEQFF. As DNA, the CDR3 is TGCGCCAGCAGCCGGACTAGCGGGATATTCAATGAGCAGTTCTTC. The rearrangement links TRBV5-1 to TRBJ2-1; 12 nucleotides match TRBD2. Germline CDR1 reads SGHRS; CDR2 reads YFSETQ. The CDR3 sequence is 15 residues long. Trimming at V came to 4 bases and at J to 6 bases, leaving 5 bases not matched to a gene.

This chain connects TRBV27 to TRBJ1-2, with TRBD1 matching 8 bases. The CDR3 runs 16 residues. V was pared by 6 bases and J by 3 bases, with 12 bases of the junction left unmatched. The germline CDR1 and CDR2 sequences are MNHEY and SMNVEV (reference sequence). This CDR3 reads CASRHLPGQADYGYTF. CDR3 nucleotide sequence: TGTGCCAGCAGACACTTACCGGGACAGGCAGACTATGGCTACACCTTC.

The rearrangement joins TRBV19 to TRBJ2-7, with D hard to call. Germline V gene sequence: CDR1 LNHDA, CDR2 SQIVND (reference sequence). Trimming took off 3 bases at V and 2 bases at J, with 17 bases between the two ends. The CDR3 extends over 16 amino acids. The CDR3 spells CASSISFSRWPYEQYF. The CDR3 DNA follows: TGTGCCAGTAGTATTAGCTTTTCGAGGTGGCCCTACGAGCAGTACTTC.

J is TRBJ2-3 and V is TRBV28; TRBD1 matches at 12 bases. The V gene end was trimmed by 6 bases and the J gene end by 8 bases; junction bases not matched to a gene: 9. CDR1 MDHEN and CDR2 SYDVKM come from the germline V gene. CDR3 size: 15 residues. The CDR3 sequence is CASRGTGGVGGTQYF. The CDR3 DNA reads TGTGCCAGCAGAGGGACAGGGGGCGTGGGGGGTACGCAGTATTTT.

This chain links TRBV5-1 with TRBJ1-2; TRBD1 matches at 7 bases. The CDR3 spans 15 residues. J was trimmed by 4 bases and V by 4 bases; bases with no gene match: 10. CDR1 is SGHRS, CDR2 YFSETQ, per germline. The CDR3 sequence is CASSGGQAGAYGYTF. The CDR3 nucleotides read TGCGCCAGCAGCGGAGGACAGGCGGGGGCCTATGGCTACACCTTC.

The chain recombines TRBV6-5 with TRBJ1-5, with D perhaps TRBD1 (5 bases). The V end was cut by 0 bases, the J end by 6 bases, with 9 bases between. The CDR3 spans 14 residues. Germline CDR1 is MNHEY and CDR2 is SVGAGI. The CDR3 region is CASSYSSGLQPQHF. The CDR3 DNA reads TGTGCCAGCAGTTACTCGTCAGGGCTTCAGCCCCAGCATTTT.

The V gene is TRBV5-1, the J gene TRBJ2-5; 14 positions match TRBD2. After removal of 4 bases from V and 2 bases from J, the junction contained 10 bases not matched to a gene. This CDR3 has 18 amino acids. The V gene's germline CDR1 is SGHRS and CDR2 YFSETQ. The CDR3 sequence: CASSLGGLAGGGQETQYF. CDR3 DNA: TGCGCCAGCAGCCTTGGCGGACTAGCGGGAGGAGGGCAAGAGACCCAGTACTTC.

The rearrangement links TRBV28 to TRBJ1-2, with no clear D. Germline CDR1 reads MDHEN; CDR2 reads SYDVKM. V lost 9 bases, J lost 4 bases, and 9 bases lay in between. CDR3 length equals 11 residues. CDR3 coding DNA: TGTGCCAGTCAGACAAGCTATGGCTACACCTTC. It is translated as CASQTSYGYTF.

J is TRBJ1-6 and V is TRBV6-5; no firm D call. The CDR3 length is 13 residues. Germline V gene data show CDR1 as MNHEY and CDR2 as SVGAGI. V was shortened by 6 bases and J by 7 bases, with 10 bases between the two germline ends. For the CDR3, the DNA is TGTGCCAGCAGGGGTAAGGGAAATTCACCCCTCCACTTT. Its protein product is CASRGKGNSPLHF.

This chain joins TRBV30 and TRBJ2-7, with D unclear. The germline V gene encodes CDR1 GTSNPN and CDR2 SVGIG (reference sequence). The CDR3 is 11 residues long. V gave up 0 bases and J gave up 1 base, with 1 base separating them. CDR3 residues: CAWSVSYEQYF. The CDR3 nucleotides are TGTGCCTGGAGTGTTTCCTACGAGCAGTACTTC.

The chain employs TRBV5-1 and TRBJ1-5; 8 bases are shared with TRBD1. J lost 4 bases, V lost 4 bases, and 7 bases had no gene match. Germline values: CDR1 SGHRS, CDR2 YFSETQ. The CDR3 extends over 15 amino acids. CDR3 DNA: TGCGCCAGCAGCCAAGGGACAGGCGAAAATCAGCCCCAGCATTTT. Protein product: CASSQGTGENQPQHF.